Only one count was recorded for the clone carrying this T cell receptor beta chain. Antigen: not known. This specimen belongs to a study of cytomegalovirus exposure and HLA in healthy donors. Study-level findings and limits: DRB1 showed the most TCR associations and HLA-C the fewest in a later analysis, as rates varied by HLA locus.

This PCR relied on a set of 60 Vbeta primers and 13 Jbeta primers. The method was immunoSEQ multiplex PCR; TCRdb's version includes in-frame clones alone and lacks a portion of them. The table lists about 69,000 clones, less than 70% of them singletons, with 10% to 11% in the top ten. V dropped 0 bases and J dropped 8 bases, with 16 bases sitting between them. The CDR3 extends over 15 amino acids. Germline CDR1 LNHNV, CDR2 YYDKDF (reference sequence). This chain joins TRBV15 and TRBJ1-2, with a possible D match to TRBD1 (5 bases). This sequence was found in a woman aged 25 to 45 in good health and CMV-seronegative. Source material: PBMCs. The CDR3 DNA sequence: TGTGCCACCAGCAGAGATCCGACAGCATCCTCGGGCTACACCTTC. Translating gives CATSRDPTASSGYTF.